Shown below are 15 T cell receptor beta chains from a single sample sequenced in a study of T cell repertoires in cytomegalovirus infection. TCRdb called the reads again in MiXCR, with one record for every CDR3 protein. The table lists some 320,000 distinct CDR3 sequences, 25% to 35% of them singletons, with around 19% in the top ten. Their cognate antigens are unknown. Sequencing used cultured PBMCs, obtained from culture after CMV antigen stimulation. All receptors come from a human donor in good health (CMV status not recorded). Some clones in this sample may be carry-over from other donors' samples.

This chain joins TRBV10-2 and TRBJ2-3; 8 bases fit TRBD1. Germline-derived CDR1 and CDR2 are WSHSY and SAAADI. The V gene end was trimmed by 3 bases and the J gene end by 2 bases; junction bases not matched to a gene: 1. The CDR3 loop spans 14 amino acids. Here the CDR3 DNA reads TGCGCCAGCAGTGAACAGGGGGACACAGATACGCAGTATTTT. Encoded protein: CASSEQGDTDTQYF.

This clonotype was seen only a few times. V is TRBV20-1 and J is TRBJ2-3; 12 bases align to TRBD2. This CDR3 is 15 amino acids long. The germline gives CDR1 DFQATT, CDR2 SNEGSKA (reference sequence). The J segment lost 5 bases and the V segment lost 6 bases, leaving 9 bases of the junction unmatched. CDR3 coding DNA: TGCAGTGCGGGTCTAGCGGGAGGGCACCAAGATACGCAGTATTTT. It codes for CSAGLAGGHQDTQYF.

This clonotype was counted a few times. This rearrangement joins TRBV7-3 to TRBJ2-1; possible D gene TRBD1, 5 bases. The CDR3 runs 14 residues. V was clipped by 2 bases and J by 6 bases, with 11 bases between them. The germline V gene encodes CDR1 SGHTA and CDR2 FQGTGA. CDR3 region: CASSLAGHSNEQFF. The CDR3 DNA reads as TGTGCCAGCAGCTTAGCCGGACACAGCAATGAGCAGTTCTTC.

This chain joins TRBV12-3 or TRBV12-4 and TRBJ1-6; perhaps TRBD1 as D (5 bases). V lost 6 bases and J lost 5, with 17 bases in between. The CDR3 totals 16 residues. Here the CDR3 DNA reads TGTGCCAGCAGATCACTGACAGATTTCCATAATTCACCCCTCCACTTT. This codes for CASRSLTDFHNSPLHF.

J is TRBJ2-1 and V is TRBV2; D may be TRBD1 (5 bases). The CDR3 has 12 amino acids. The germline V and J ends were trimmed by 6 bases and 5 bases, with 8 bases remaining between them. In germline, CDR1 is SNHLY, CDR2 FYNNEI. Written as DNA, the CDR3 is TGTGCCAGCAGCGGACAAAACAATGAGCAGTTCTTC. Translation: CASSGQNNEQFF.

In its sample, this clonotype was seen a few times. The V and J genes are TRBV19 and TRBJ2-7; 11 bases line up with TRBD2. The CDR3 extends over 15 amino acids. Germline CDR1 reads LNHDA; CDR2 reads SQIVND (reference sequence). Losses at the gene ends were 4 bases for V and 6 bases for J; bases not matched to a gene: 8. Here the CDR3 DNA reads TGTGCCAGTAGTACAGGCACTAGCGGGAGCGGCGAGCAGTACTTC. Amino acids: CASSTGTSGSGEQYF. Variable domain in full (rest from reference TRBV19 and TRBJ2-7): DGGITQSPKYLFRKEGQNVTLSCEQNLNHDAMYWYRQDPGQGLRLIYYSQIVNDFQKGDIAEGYSVSREKKESFPLTVTSAQKNPTAFYLCASSTGTSGSGEQYFGPGTRLTVT.

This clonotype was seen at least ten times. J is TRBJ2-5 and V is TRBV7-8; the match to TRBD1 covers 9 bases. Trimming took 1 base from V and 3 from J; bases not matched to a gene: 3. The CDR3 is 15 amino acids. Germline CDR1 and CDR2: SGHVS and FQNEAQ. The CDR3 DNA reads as TGTGCCAGCAGCTTAGACCGACAGGGGGAAGAGACCCAGTACTTC. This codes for CASSLDRQGEETQYF.

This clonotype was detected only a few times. CDR3 sequence reads: CASSTNAGATSSYEQYF. The CDR3 DNA is TGTGCCAGCAGCACCAACGCGGGGGCCACGAGCTCCTACGAGCAGTACTTC. The chain couples TRBV7-8 to TRBJ2-7, with D perhaps TRBD2 (7 bases). V lost 5 bases to trimming and J lost 0 bases, with 20 bases between them. The CDR3 totals 17 residues. CDR1 and CDR2 (germline): SGHVS, FQNEAQ.

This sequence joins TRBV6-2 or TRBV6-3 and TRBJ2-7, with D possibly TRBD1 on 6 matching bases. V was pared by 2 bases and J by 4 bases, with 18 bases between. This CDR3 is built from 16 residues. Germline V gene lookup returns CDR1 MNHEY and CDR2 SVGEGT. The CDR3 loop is CASSYAELNRDYEQYF. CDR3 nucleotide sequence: TGTGCCAGCAGTTACGCCGAACTCAACAGGGATTACGAGCAGTACTTC.

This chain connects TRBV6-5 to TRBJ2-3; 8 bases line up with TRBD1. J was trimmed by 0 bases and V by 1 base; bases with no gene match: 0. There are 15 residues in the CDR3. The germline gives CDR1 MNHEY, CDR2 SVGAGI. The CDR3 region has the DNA TGTGCCAGCAGTTACTGGACAGGGAGCACAGATACGCAGTATTTT. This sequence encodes CASSYWTGSTDTQYF.

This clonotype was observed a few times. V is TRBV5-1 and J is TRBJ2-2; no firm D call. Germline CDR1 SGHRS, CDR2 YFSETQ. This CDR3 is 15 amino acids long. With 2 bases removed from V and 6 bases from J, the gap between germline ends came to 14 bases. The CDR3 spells CASSLIPGVSGELFF. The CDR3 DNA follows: TGCGCCAGCAGCTTAATTCCTGGGGTGTCCGGGGAGCTGTTTTTT.

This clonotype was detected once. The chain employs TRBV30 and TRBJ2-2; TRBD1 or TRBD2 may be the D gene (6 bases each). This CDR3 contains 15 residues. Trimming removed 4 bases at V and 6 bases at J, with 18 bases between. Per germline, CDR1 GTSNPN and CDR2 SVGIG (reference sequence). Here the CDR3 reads CAWKSGGNQAGELFF. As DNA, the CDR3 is TGTGCCTGGAAGTCCGGGGGCAATCAAGCCGGGGAGCTGTTTTTT.

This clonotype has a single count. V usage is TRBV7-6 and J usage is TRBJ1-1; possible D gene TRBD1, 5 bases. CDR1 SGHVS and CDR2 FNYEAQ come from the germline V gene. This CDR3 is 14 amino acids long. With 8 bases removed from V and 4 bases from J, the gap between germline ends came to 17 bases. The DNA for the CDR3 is TGTGCCAGCCGGTATCAGGGCTCGAGCACTGAAGCTTTCTTT. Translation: CASRYQGSSTEAFF.

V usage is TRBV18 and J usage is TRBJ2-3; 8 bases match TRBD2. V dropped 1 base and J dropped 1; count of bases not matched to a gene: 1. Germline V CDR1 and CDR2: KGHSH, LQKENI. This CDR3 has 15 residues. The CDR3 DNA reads TGTGCCAGCTCACCACAGACTAGCGGCACAGATACGCAGTATTTT. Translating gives CASSPQTSGTDTQYF.

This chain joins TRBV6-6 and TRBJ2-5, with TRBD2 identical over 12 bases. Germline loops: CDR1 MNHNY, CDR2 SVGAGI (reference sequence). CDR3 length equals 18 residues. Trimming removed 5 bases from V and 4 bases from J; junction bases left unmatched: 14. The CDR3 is CASSDRTSGVPGRETQYF. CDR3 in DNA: TGTGCCAGCAGTGACCGGACTAGCGGGGTGCCCGGGAGAGAGACCCAGTACTTC.